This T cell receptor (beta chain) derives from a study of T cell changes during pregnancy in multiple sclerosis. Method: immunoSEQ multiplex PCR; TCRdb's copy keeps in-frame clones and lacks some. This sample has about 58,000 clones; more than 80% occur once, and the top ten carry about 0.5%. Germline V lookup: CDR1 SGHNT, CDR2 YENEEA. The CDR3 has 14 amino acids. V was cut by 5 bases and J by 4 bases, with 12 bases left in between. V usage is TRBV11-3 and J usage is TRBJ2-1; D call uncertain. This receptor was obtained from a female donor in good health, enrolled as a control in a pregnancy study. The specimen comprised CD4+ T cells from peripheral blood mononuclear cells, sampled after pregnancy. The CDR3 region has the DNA TGTGCCAGCAGCCCCCGATCCACTTACAATGAGCAGTTCTTC. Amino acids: CASSPRSTYNEQFF.